The rows below give T cell receptor beta chains drawn from one sample of a study of T-cell memory formation after mild COVID-19. TCRdb ran MiXCR on the 5' RACE reads and lists one entry per CDR3 protein. The table lists about 190,000 distinct CDR3 sequences, about 21% of them singletons. Source material: PBMCs or a T cell subset sorted from them (not recorded which). The origin of the receptors is an adult woman who had mild COVID-19 (a few samples of this study predate the infection). Cell type and time point are not known. Both conserved end residues are part of each CDR3. A D gene is named only where the DNA matches it firmly. Only part of the rows carry a size: once, few, many, or a class if the clone is expanded.

cdr3_length,j_call,d_call,v_call,clone_size,cdr3_aa,cdr3_nt
16,TRBJ2-7,.,TRBV7-8,.,CASSLVGTVSSYEQYF,TGTGCCAGCAGCTTAGTCGGGACGGTTAGCTCCTACGAGCAGTACTTC
15,TRBJ2-1,TRBD1,TRBV4-1,.,CASSQNTGVINEQFF,TGCGCCAGCAGCCAAAACACAGGGGTAATCAATGAGCAGTTCTTC
14,TRBJ2-1,.,TRBV7-9,many,CASSDGRLYNEQFF,TGTGCCAGCAGCGACGGACGCCTCTACAATGAGCAGTTCTTC
14,TRBJ1-3,.,TRBV6-5,many,CASSSLKGADTIYF,TGTGCCAGCAGTTCTCTCAAAGGGGCTGACACCATATATTTT
13,TRBJ1-5,.,TRBV5-1,.,CASSLAGEDPQHF,TGCGCCAGCAGCTTAGCAGGGGAGGATCCCCAGCATTTT
14,TRBJ1-1,.,TRBV6-5,many,CASSPTGENTEAFF,TGTGCCAGCAGTCCGACAGGAGAGAACACTGAAGCTTTCTTT
13,TRBJ2-2,.,TRBV30,few,CAWSPTGVGELFF,TGTGCCTGGAGTCCGACTGGGGTCGGGGAGCTGTTTTTT
14,TRBJ2-3,.,TRBV24-1,.,CATSRGVGTDTQYF,TGTGCCACCTCCAGAGGAGTGGGCACAGATACGCAGTATTTT
15,TRBJ2-1,.,TRBV7-2,.,CASSLAGTTYNEQFF,TGTGCCAGCAGCTTAGCGGGCACAACCTACAATGAGCAGTTCTTC
15,TRBJ2-7,TRBD1,TRBV19,.,CASSIVATGGYEQYF,TGTGCCAGTAGTATAGTGGCGACAGGGGGCTACGAGCAGTACTTC
15,TRBJ2-7,TRBD2,TRBV27,few,CASSHGTSGIYEQYF,TGTGCCAGCAGCCACGGGACTAGCGGGATTTACGAGCAGTACTTC
16,TRBJ2-3,TRBD2,TRBV7-2,.,CASRQRLAGVSDTQYF,TGTGCCAGCAGGCAGCGACTAGCGGGAGTCAGTGATACGCAGTATTTT
18,TRBJ2-1,TRBD2,TRBV11-1,.,CASSGTGTSGRSYNEQFF,TGTGCCAGCAGCGGGACCGGGACTAGCGGGAGATCATACAATGAGCAGTTCTTC
16,TRBJ2-1,.,TRBV29-1,.,CSVERIGGGAGNEQFF,TGCAGCGTTGAACGAATAGGGGGCGGCGCGGGGAATGAGCAGTTCTTC
11,TRBJ1-2,.,TRBV29-1,few,CSVETSYGYTF,TGCAGCGTTGAAACATCCTATGGCTACACCTTC
16,TRBJ1-1,TRBD1,TRBV20-1,few,CSARDVERQGEEEAFF,TGCAGTGCTAGAGATGTAGAGCGACAGGGGGAAGAAGAAGCTTTCTTT
12,TRBJ2-1,.,TRBV9,.,CASSVGRREQFF,TGTGCCAGCAGCGTAGGCCGACGTGAGCAGTTCTTC
14,TRBJ2-7,.,TRBV27,few,CASSRDGASYEQYF,TGTGCCAGCAGCCGAGACGGCGCCTCCTACGAGCAGTACTTC
16,TRBJ2-6,.,TRBV6-5,.,CASSYSPRQGANVLTF,TGTGCCAGCAGTTACTCGCCCCGACAGGGGGCCAACGTCCTGACTTTC
14,TRBJ2-1,TRBD1,TRBV6-5,.,CACGRDRESDEQFF,TGTGCCTGTGGAAGGGACAGAGAATCGGATGAGCAGTTCTTC
14,TRBJ2-1,.,TRBV29-1,few,CSVESRGHDNEQFF,TGCAGCGTTGAATCCAGGGGCCATGACAATGAGCAGTTCTTC
17,TRBJ2-6,TRBD1,TRBV4-3,few,CASSQDRVSGGANVLTF,TGCGCCAGCAGCCAGGACAGGGTGAGCGGCGGGGCCAACGTCCTGACTTTC
12,TRBJ1-4,.,TRBV6-6,.,CAILLHDEKLFF,TGTGCCATCCTGTTACACGATGAAAAACTGTTTTTT
15,TRBJ1-4,.,TRBV7-9,few,CASSLSFIGNEKLFF,TGTGCCAGCAGCTTAAGTTTCATCGGTAATGAAAAACTGTTTTTT
19,TRBJ2-3,.,TRBV14,many,CASSQYPMASLGARDTQYF,TGTGCCAGCAGCCAGTATCCTATGGCGAGTTTAGGGGCGAGAGATACGCAGTATTTT
17,TRBJ2-2,.,TRBV9,few,CASTVTGSGVSTGELFF,TGTGCCAGCACCGTCACGGGTTCCGGAGTTAGCACCGGGGAGCTGTTTTTT
16,TRBJ2-3,TRBD2,TRBV5-5,few,CASSRGGGATTDTQYF,TGTGCCAGCAGCCGTGGCGGGGGGGCTACTACAGATACGCAGTATTTT
15,TRBJ2-1,TRBD2,TRBV24-1,few,CATSDRDYDYNEQFF,TGTGCCACGAGCGACCGGGACTACGACTACAATGAGCAGTTCTTC
15,TRBJ2-7,.,TRBV27,few,CASSLEGPGPYEQYF,TGTGCCAGCAGTTTAGAAGGCCCGGGGCCCTACGAGCAGTACTTC
18,TRBJ2-3,TRBD2,TRBV20-1,.,CSARGTGLAGSGTDTQYF,TGCAGTGCTAGAGGAACGGGACTAGCGGGGTCTGGGACAGATACGCAGTATTTT
18,TRBJ2-5,TRBD2,TRBV4-1,.,CASSQVVAGVFSQETQYF,TGCGCCAGCAGCCAAGTCGTAGCGGGGGTATTCAGCCAAGAGACCCAGTACTTC
15,TRBJ2-7,.,TRBV4-3,few,CASSQDRVLTYEQYF,TGCGCCAGCAGCCAAGATCGGGTCCTAACCTACGAGCAGTACTTC
17,TRBJ1-2,.,TRBV27,many,CASSLNGWSARYYGYTF,TGTGCCAGCAGTTTAAACGGTTGGTCAGCCCGCTACTATGGCTACACCTTC
17,TRBJ2-7,.,TRBV12-5,.,CASGLVPLTDSHYEQYF,TGTGCTAGTGGTTTGGTACCCCTCACAGATTCCCACTACGAGCAGTACTTC
13,TRBJ1-5,.,TRBV24-1,many,CATSSKGNQPQHF,TGTGCCACCAGTTCGAAGGGCAATCAGCCCCAGCATTTT
11,TRBJ1-1,.,TRBV29-1,few,CSVGEYTEAFF,TGCAGCGTTGGGGAGTACACTGAAGCTTTCTTT
14,TRBJ2-7,TRBD2,TRBV20-1,few,CSARTGTSDYEQYF,TGCAGTGCTAGAACCGGGACTAGCGACTACGAGCAGTACTTC